The 24 T cell receptor beta chains presented below share a single source sample, sequenced in a study of T cells in Graves' hyperthyroidism and ophthalmopathy (dated by TCRdb to the late 2010s). The method behind the library was multiplex PCR. The instrument given in TCRdb is Illumina HiSeq 2000. The TCR beta CDR3 regions were amplified from RNA transcripts. The first round of RT-PCR for the TCR CDR3 was performed with the HTBI primer set and the Qiagen OneStep RT-PCR kit. In TCRdb, the public reads were trimmed at Q25 with fastp and aligned with MiXCR, with productive beta chains retained. Each CDR3 protein gets just one entry, which takes the most common genes and DNA from the rows behind it. The sample records about 210,000 distinct CDR3 sequences, approximately 17% of which are singletons. Under 65% of the sample rests with the top ten. Specimen: blood. These receptors were collected from a man aged 50 to 59 with Graves' hyperthyroidism.

This clonotype showed up just a few times. This sequence joins TRBV14 and TRBJ2-2, with 8 bases aligning to TRBD1. After removal of 3 bases from V and 7 bases from J, the junction contained 10 bases not matched to a gene. Germline V lookup: CDR1 SGHDN, CDR2 FVKESK. The CDR3 has 16 residues. The CDR3, as DNA: TGTGCCAGCAGCCACTACAAGCAGGGGGCTAGCGGGGAGCTGTTTTTT. It encodes CASSHYKQGASGELFF.

The rearrangement uses TRBV20-1 and TRBJ2-5; TRBD1 aligns across 9 bases. The germline V gene encodes CDR1 DFQATT and CDR2 SNEGSKA (reference sequence). The CDR3 loop spans 14 amino acids. J gave up 3 bases and V 5 bases, and 7 bases lay outside the gene matches. As DNA, the CDR3 is TGCAGTGCTTACCGGGACAGGGCCAAAGAGACCCAGTACTTC. The encoded protein is CSAYRDRAKETQYF.

This rearrangement joins TRBV29-1 to TRBJ2-7, with TRBD1 matching over 8 bases. This CDR3 is 12 amino acids long. Trimming cost V 6 bases and J 2 bases; bases outside gene matches: 3. CDR1 SQVTM and CDR2 ANQGSEA come from the germline V gene. CDR3 sequence: CSVGQGAYEQYF. CDR3 coding DNA: TGCAGCGTCGGACAGGGAGCCTACGAGCAGTACTTC.

The sample holds many counts of this clonotype. DNA for the CDR3: TGTGCCAGCAGTTTAATAGGGGGCCGTTTTAATGAGCAGTTCTTC. It specifies CASSLIGGRFNEQFF. The chain recombines TRBV27 with TRBJ2-1, with TRBD1 matching over 7 bases. Germline-derived CDR1 and CDR2 are MNHEY and SMNVEV (reference sequence). This CDR3 has 15 residues. The V segment lost 2 bases and the J segment 7 bases; nucleotides outside the gene matches: 8.

Many counts were recorded for this clonotype. V and J are TRBV28 and TRBJ2-7; D call uncertain. Germline V gene data show CDR1 as MDHEN and CDR2 as SYDVKM. This CDR3 spans 15 amino acids. Trimming stripped 6 bases from V and 4 bases from J, with 19 bases between. The CDR3 nucleotides read TGTGCCAGCAGGACTGTCGGGCCTTTAGGATACGAGCAGTACTTC. Its protein product is CASRTVGPLGYEQYF.

This rearrangement joins TRBV19 to TRBJ2-7; D uncertain. Germline V CDR1 and CDR2: LNHDA, SQIVND (reference sequence). The germline V and J ends were trimmed by 6 bases and 2 bases, with 20 bases remaining between them. This CDR3 is 16 amino acids long. The CDR3 sequence: CASSLLVTQGAYEQYF. The CDR3 region has the DNA TGTGCCAGTAGCCTCCTCGTAACGCAAGGAGCCTACGAGCAGTACTTC.

This clonotype was detected many times. The V and J genes are TRBV20-1 and TRBJ2-1; TRBD2 aligns across 7 bases. Germline CDR1 and CDR2: DFQATT and SNEGSKA (reference sequence). This CDR3 region has 16 residues. The V and J ends lost 1 base and 0 bases, in that order; junction bases with no gene match: 6. The CDR3 spells CSARGFAGVSYNEQFF. The DNA for the CDR3 is TGCAGTGCTAGAGGGTTTGCGGGAGTCTCCTACAATGAGCAGTTCTTC.

This clonotype was recorded many times. V and J are TRBV11-3 and TRBJ2-5, with 13 bases matching TRBD2. This CDR3 is built from 17 residues. Germline CDR1 SGHNT, CDR2 YENEEA. V dropped 1 base and J dropped 5; count of bases not matched to a gene: 7. The DNA of the CDR3 is TGTGCCAGCAGCTTAGGGACTAGCGGGGGAGTCCGGGAGACCCAGTACTTC. It translates to CASSLGTSGGVRETQYF.

Only a few counts were recorded for this clonotype. This chain uses TRBV4-1 with TRBJ1-1, with 7 bases lining up with TRBD1. V was pared by 3 bases and J by 11 bases, with 12 bases of the junction left unmatched. The germline V gene has CDR1 MGHRA and CDR2 YSYEKL. The CDR3 loop spans 14 amino acids. Here the CDR3 DNA reads TGCGCCAGCAGCCAGATGCGGAGACAGGGATGGGCTTTCTTT. Encoded protein: CASSQMRRQGWAFF.

This clonotype was detected ten times or more. This chain joins TRBV27 and TRBJ2-7; 9 bases are a match to TRBD1. This CDR3 has 17 amino acids. The junction had 12 bases not matched to a gene; V was cut back by 6 bases and J by 0 bases. Germline assignment: CDR1 MNHEY and CDR2 SMNVEV (reference sequence). The CDR3 sequence: CASSPGTGWTSSYEQYF. In nucleotides, the CDR3 is TGTGCCAGCAGCCCGGGGACAGGGTGGACGAGCTCCTACGAGCAGTACTTC.

This clonotype occurred a few times. The chain links TRBV2 to TRBJ2-1; no reliable D call. Trimming pared 8 bases from V and 9 bases from J, leaving 14 bases between. Germline V gene sequence: CDR1 SNHLY, CDR2 FYNNEI. The CDR3 totals 12 residues. The CDR3 DNA reads as TGTGCCAGCTGTCTGAATTTAACTGAGCAGTTCTTC. Its protein product is CASCLNLTEQFF.

This clonotype was seen only a few times. CDR3 in amino acids: CASTYSWGAYNEQFF. The DNA for the CDR3 is TGTGCCAGCACGTATTCTTGGGGTGCCTACAATGAGCAGTTCTTC. The chain employs TRBV25-1 and TRBJ2-1; D is unclear. The germline gives CDR1 MGHDK, CDR2 SYGVNS. Trimming left V 7 bases short and J 2 bases short, with 15 bases between. CDR3 length equals 15 residues.

The sample holds many counts of this clonotype. This chain links TRBV19 with TRBJ2-2, with 8 bases that match TRBD1. With V trimmed by 6 bases and J by 7 bases, 7 bases remained unmatched. The germline V gene encodes CDR1 LNHDA and CDR2 SQIVND (reference sequence). This CDR3 is 14 amino acids long. CDR3 sequence reads: CASRGTGVGGELFF. The DNA for the CDR3 is TGTGCCAGTAGGGGGACAGGAGTGGGCGGGGAGCTGTTTTTT.

The V and J genes are TRBV20-1 and TRBJ2-5; 9 nucleotides agree with TRBD2. Germline V CDR1 and CDR2: DFQATT, SNEGSKA (reference sequence). The CDR3 runs to 17 residues. With 6 bases clipped from V and 5 bases from J, the junction kept 19 bases outside the gene matches. The CDR3 nucleotides read TGCAGTGCCCGAAGTGGGACAAGCGGGAGGCTGCAGGAGACCCAGTACTTC. The encoded protein is CSARSGTSGRLQETQYF.

The table lists this clonotype with many counts. CDR3 in amino acids: CATSDPWTSGLEQFF. In nucleotides, the CDR3 is TGTGCCACCAGTGACCCCTGGACTAGCGGGCTCGAGCAGTTCTTC. The chain joins TRBV24-1 to TRBJ2-1, with 11 bases fitting TRBD2. This CDR3 is built from 15 residues. CDR1 KGHDR and CDR2 SFDVKD come from the germline V gene. The V gene end was trimmed by 4 bases and the J gene end by 10 bases; junction bases not matched to a gene: 8.

This clonotype was counted ten times or more. The chain is built from TRBV2 and TRBJ2-5, with D perhaps TRBD1 (6 bases). The germline V gene has CDR1 SNHLY and CDR2 FYNNEI. V lost 4 bases to trimming and J lost 2 bases, with 8 bases between them. CDR3 length equals 13 residues. The CDR3 here is CASSGTDQETQYF. The DNA of the CDR3 is TGTGCCAGCAGTGGGACAGATCAAGAGACCCAGTACTTC.

This clonotype was counted many times. The V gene is TRBV3-1, the J gene TRBJ1-4; D is ambiguous. In germline, CDR1 is LGHDT, CDR2 YNNKEL (reference sequence). V lost 4 bases and J lost 0, with 9 bases in between. The CDR3 is made up of 15 amino acids. CDR3 amino acids: CASSPSGTTNEKLFF. CDR3 DNA sequence: TGTGCCAGCAGCCCAAGCGGGACAACTAATGAAAAACTGTTTTTT.

This clonotype was counted ten times or more. The J gene is TRBJ2-3, the V gene TRBV28; 8 bases agree with TRBD2. CDR1 is MDHEN, CDR2 SYDVKM, per germline. This CDR3 spans 16 amino acids. Trimming took 5 bases from V and 3 from J; bases not matched to a gene: 10. The CDR3 spells CASSPYGSGTTDTQYF. CDR3 DNA: TGTGCCAGCAGTCCCTACGGTAGCGGGACGACAGATACGCAGTATTTT.

The chain has TRBV30 and TRBJ2-5; the D call may be TRBD1 or TRBD2 (5 bases each). Trimming pared 7 bases from V and 5 bases from J, leaving 23 bases between. The CDR3 runs to 15 residues. The germline gives CDR1 GTSNPN, CDR2 SVGIG (reference sequence). The chain's CDR3 is CAFLSGADPRETQYF. The CDR3 nucleotides read TGTGCCTTCCTTTCCGGGGCTGACCCCAGGGAGACCCAGTACTTC.

This clonotype has at least ten counts. Written as DNA, the CDR3 is TGTGCCAGCAGTTCGACCGGGACAGGGTTCCACGAGCAGTACTTC. Encoded protein: CASSSTGTGFHEQYF. The J gene is TRBJ2-7, the V gene TRBV28, with 9 bases matching TRBD1. Trimming removed 4 bases from V and 5 bases from J; junction bases left unmatched: 9. Germline V lookup: CDR1 MDHEN, CDR2 SYDVKM. The CDR3 runs to 15 residues.

This clonotype has at least ten counts. J is TRBJ1-1 and V is TRBV20-1, with D unresolved. Germline-derived CDR1 and CDR2 are DFQATT and SNEGSKA (reference sequence). The CDR3 spans 13 residues. V lost 5 bases and J 11 bases, leaving 21 bases between the germline ends. The CDR3 DNA is TGCAGTGCTCCTCTGGGGAGGGCCGGGAGGGCTTTCTTT. Translating gives CSAPLGRAGRAFF.

This clonotype was counted between two and nine times. The V call is TRBV12-3 or TRBV12-4, the J call TRBJ1-5, with a possible D match to TRBD1 (5 bases). CDR3 length equals 15 residues. Trimming left V 3 bases short and J 1 base short, with 10 bases between. DNA of the CDR3: TGTGCCAGCAGTTTGTGGGGGGTCAGCAATCAGCCCCAGCATTTT. Translation gives CASSLWGVSNQPQHF.

This clonotype was seen repeatedly, ten times or more. The CDR3 region is CAISLAGEEQFF. The CDR3 coding sequence is TGTGCCATCAGTCTAGCGGGAGAGGAGCAGTTCTTC. This chain links TRBV10-3 with TRBJ2-1, with 10 bases identical to TRBD2. Trimming at V came to 5 bases and at J to 10 bases, leaving 2 bases not matched to a gene. Germline V CDR1 and CDR2: ENHRY, SYGVKD. This CDR3 comprises 12 residues.

The gene calls are TRBV5-1 and TRBJ2-2; 7 bases agree with TRBD2. Germline CDR1 and CDR2: SGHRS and YFSETQ. The CDR3 is 15 amino acids. With 0 bases clipped from V and 4 bases from J, the junction kept 3 bases outside the gene matches. The CDR3 loop reads CASSLGLAATGELFF. In nucleotides, the CDR3 is TGCGCCAGCAGCTTGGGACTAGCAGCCACCGGGGAGCTGTTTTTT. Variable domain in full (rest from reference TRBV5-1 and TRBJ2-2): KAGVTQTPRYLIKTRGQQVTLSCSPISGHRSVSWYQQTPGQGLQFLFEYFSETQRNKGNFPGRFSGRQFSNSRSEMNVSTLELGDSALYLCASSLGLAATGELFFGEGSRLTVL.